This T cell receptor (beta chain) was identified in a study of T-cell reconstitution after alpha-beta-depleted transplantation in children. Findings and limits, study-wide: High day-60 TCRbeta diversity in some patients came from surviving recipient T cells and thymic progenitors. Roughly two months post-transplant, alpha-beta T cells reportedly originated from several hundred graft clones that had expanded. T-cell numbers and diversity, one year after transplant, stemmed largely from T cells that were newly produced.

Unique molecular identifiers were used in preparing the TCRbeta library. TCRdb called the PCR reads again in MiXCR, with one record for every CDR3 protein. The sample lists about 490,000 distinct CDR3 sequences; roughly a tenth were seen once. This clonotype appeared many times. Its antigen is not identified. The receptor was isolated from a child aged 2 to 10 with inherited bone marrow failure, due to receive a stem cell transplant. The sequenced sample was PBMCs, obtained before TCRalphabeta/CD19-depleted stem cell transplant.

The DNA of the CDR3 is TGCGCCAGCAGCCAAGACCCGCTGCACTACGAGCAGTACTTC. Its translation: CASSQDPLHYEQYF. The chain couples TRBV4-3 to TRBJ2-7; no definite D call. Looked up from germline, CDR1 is LGHNA and CDR2 is YSLEER. V lost 0 bases and J lost 3, with 9 bases in between. The CDR3 totals 14 residues.